This passage covers 24 T cell receptor beta chains from one sample sequenced in a study of identical twins. TCRdb re-analysed the 5' RACE reads in MiXCR, keeping a single row per CDR3 protein. The repertoire includes a few hundred thousand distinct CDR3 sequences, around 20% of them detected once, and about 12% sits in the top ten. The material sequenced was naive T cells sorted from blood. The receptors come from a man in his fifties or sixties in good health.

The table lists this clonotype with many counts. This rearrangement joins TRBV10-3 to TRBJ2-7; D unresolved. The CDR3 has 14 amino acids. The ends were cut back, 3 bases at V and 1 base at J, with 10 bases in the middle. Germline V gives CDR1 ENHRY, CDR2 SYGVKD. The CDR3 is CAISEGQSSYEQYF. In nucleotides, the CDR3 is TGTGCCATCAGTGAAGGGCAGAGTTCCTACGAGCAGTACTTC.

This clonotype was seen ten or more times. The chain combines TRBV7-3 with TRBJ2-7; D is ambiguous. The CDR3 has 13 residues. CDR1 is SGHTA and CDR2 is FQGTGA in the germline V gene. With 2 bases removed from V and 5 bases from J, the gap between germline ends came to 10 bases. The CDR3 protein is CASSLGVGNEQYF. The CDR3 nucleotides read TGTGCCAGCAGCTTAGGGGTAGGGAACGAGCAGTACTTC.

This clonotype appeared once. The V call is TRBV2, the J call TRBJ2-1; TRBD2 aligns across 10 bases. The V gene's germline CDR1 is SNHLY and CDR2 FYNNEI. The ends lost 6 bases at V and 1 base at J; junction bases unmatched: 6. The CDR3 is 16 amino acids. CDR3 loop: CASRESLAGSYNEQFF. CDR3 nucleotides: TGTGCCAGCAGGGAGTCACTAGCGGGATCCTACAATGAGCAGTTCTTC.

V is TRBV5-6 and J is TRBJ1-3; 8 bases map to TRBD1. Germline V gene lookup returns CDR1 SGHDT and CDR2 YYEEEE. V dropped 0 bases and J dropped 0; count of bases not matched to a gene: 11. The CDR3 totals 19 residues. The CDR3 DNA sequence: TGTGCCAGCAGCTTGGAATTACGGACAGGGAAACTCTCTGGAAACACCATATATTTT. Its protein is CASSLELRTGKLSGNTIYF.

The table lists this clonotype with many counts. V gene TRBV12-3 or TRBV12-4 combines with J gene TRBJ2-1; 11 bases map to TRBD2. The V gene end was trimmed by 3 bases and the J gene end by 0 bases; junction bases not matched to a gene: 7. The CDR3 contains 18 residues. CDR3 in amino acids: CASSFSGTSGASYNEQFF. For the CDR3, the DNA is TGTGCCAGCAGTTTTTCCGGGACTAGCGGAGCCTCCTACAATGAGCAGTTCTTC.

This clonotype was recorded a few times. The chain recombines TRBV10-2 with TRBJ2-5; unclear D gene. The CDR3 totals 15 residues. Looked up from germline, CDR1 is WSHSY and CDR2 is SAAADI. V was pared by 2 bases and J by 5 bases, with 15 bases between. CDR3 nucleotide sequence: TGCGCCAGCAGTGAGACAACTTACTCCCGGGAGACCCAGTACTTC. This encodes CASSETTYSRETQYF.

The J gene is TRBJ1-1, the V gene TRBV7-8; 8 bases align to TRBD1. J lost 0 bases, V lost 5 bases, and 8 bases had no gene match. Germline-derived CDR1 and CDR2 are SGHVS and FQNEAQ. CDR3 length: 16 residues. The CDR3 sequence is CASSPDRGRVNTEAFF. In DNA, the CDR3 is TGTGCCAGCAGCCCAGACAGGGGTCGGGTGAACACTGAAGCTTTCTTT.

Concerning this clonotype itself: At one end the junction does not follow the germline gene, possibly because of a read error. V gene TRBV20-1 combines with J gene TRBJ2-3; 8 bases are shared with TRBD2. This CDR3 comprises 12 residues. Germline V gene data show CDR1 as DFQATT and CDR2 as SNEGSKA (reference sequence). CDR3 bases: TGCAGTGCTAGTCCCGGGACTAGTACGGAGTATTTT. Protein sequence: CSASPGTSTEYF.

The chain employs TRBV20-1 and TRBJ2-3; 9 bases fit TRBD2. The germline V gene has CDR1 DFQATT and CDR2 SNEGSKA (reference sequence). CDR3 length equals 14 residues. V lost 5 bases, J lost 2 bases, and 5 bases stayed unmatched. The DNA for the CDR3 is TGCAGTGCTCCCCTAGCGGGGTTCACAGATACGCAGTATTTT. It encodes CSAPLAGFTDTQYF.

There are a few counts of this clonotype. The chain recombines TRBV29-1 with TRBJ1-2; D is perhaps TRBD1 (6 bases). V was pared by 5 bases and J by 4 bases, with 14 bases between. This CDR3 region has 13 residues. Germline V lookup: CDR1 SQVTM, CDR2 ANQGSEA. DNA of the CDR3: TGCAGCGTTAGGGACAAGGCAACCTATGGCTACACCTTC. Its protein product is CSVRDKATYGYTF.

The table lists this clonotype with many counts. The rearrangement uses TRBV4-1 and TRBJ1-1; D is undetermined. V lost 1 base, J lost 1 base, and 10 bases lay in between. In germline, CDR1 is MGHRA, CDR2 YSYEKL. The CDR3 consists of 15 residues. The CDR3 here is CASSQAWAGNTEAFF. The CDR3 bases are TGCGCCAGCAGCCAAGCTTGGGCTGGGAACACTGAAGCTTTCTTT.

The chain couples TRBV11-2 to TRBJ1-3; D remains ambiguous. V was pared by 2 bases and J by 2 bases, with 10 bases between. Germline-derived CDR1 and CDR2 are SGHAT and FQNNGV. The CDR3 sequence is 15 residues long. DNA of the CDR3: TGTGCCAGCAGCTTAATGTACAGCCCTGGAAACACCATATATTTT. It is translated as CASSLMYSPGNTIYF.

V gene TRBV29-1 combines with J gene TRBJ2-7, with 10 bases matching TRBD1. J lost 5 bases, V lost 3 bases, and 7 bases had no gene match. Germline V lookup: CDR1 SQVTM, CDR2 ANQGSEA. This CDR3 has 14 residues. The CDR3 DNA follows: TGCAGCGTTGATCGGACAGGGGGAAAGGACGAGCAGTACTTC. Protein product: CSVDRTGGKDEQYF.

In its sample, this clonotype was seen many times. The J gene is TRBJ2-3, the V gene TRBV5-1; D may be TRBD1 (5 bases). This CDR3 has 14 residues. V lost 0 bases and J 2 bases, leaving 7 bases between the germline ends. Germline CDR1 reads SGHRS; CDR2 reads YFSETQ. This CDR3 reads CASSLGRVTDTQYF. The CDR3 nucleotides read TGCGCCAGCAGCTTGGGCAGGGTCACAGATACGCAGTATTTT. Full variable domain (missing parts from reference TRBV5-1 and TRBJ2-3): KAGVTQTPRYLIKTRGQQVTLSCSPISGHRSVSWYQQTPGQGLQFLFEYFSETQRNKGNFPGRFSGRQFSNSRSEMNVSTLELGDSALYLCASSLGRVTDTQYFGPGTRLTVL.

This clonotype occurred many times. This chain links TRBV27 with TRBJ1-6; D is unresolved. The V end was cut by 3 bases, the J end by 7 bases, with 4 bases between. CDR3 size: 12 residues. Per germline, CDR1 MNHEY and CDR2 SMNVEV (reference sequence). This CDR3 reads CASSFRNSPLHF. CDR3 in DNA: TGTGCCAGCAGTTTTAGGAATTCACCCCTCCACTTT.

The J gene is TRBJ1-2, the V gene TRBV6-1, with 7 positions matching TRBD1. CDR3 length: 14 amino acids. Germline V gene sequence: CDR1 MNHNS, CDR2 SASEGT. V shed 7 bases and J 2 bases; nucleotides not matched to a gene: 7. The CDR3 region has the DNA TGTGCCAGCACCGACAGGGAAGTGAACTATGGCTACACCTTC. Protein product: CASTDREVNYGYTF.

The sample holds many counts of this clonotype. This chain connects TRBV7-9 to TRBJ2-1; D is tentatively TRBD1 or TRBD2 (5 bases each). The CDR3 contains 17 residues. Germline CDR1 and CDR2: SEHNR and FQNEAQ (reference sequence). V lost 5 bases and J 6 bases, leaving 23 bases between the germline ends. CDR3 amino acids: CASSNLPGLRGGNEQFF. In DNA, the CDR3 is TGTGCCAGCAGCAACCTTCCGGGGCTCCGAGGTGGCAATGAGCAGTTCTTC.

The chain joins TRBV15 to TRBJ2-7; D uncertain. V was cut by 0 bases and J by 1 base, with 7 bases left in between. There are 14 residues in the CDR3. Germline CDR1 LNHNV, CDR2 YYDKDF (reference sequence). This CDR3 is CATSRDLVSYEQYF. CDR3 bases: TGTGCCACCAGCAGAGATTTAGTATCCTACGAGCAGTACTTC.

This clonotype has a count of ten or more. The chain carries TRBV6-5 and TRBJ1-5; no reliable D call. Germline values: CDR1 MNHEY, CDR2 SVGAGI. The V and J ends lost 0 bases and 0 bases respectively, with 12 bases between them. This CDR3 has 17 residues. The CDR3 reads CASSYSIHAASNQPQHF. The CDR3 bases are TGTGCCAGCAGTTACTCGATTCATGCAGCTAGCAATCAGCCCCAGCATTTT.

The table lists this clonotype with a few counts. CDR3 sequence (DNA): TGTGCCAGCAGAGTACAGGGCGACTATGGCTACACCTTC. It encodes CASRVQGDYGYTF. The rearrangement uses TRBV12-3 or TRBV12-4 and TRBJ1-2; TRBD1 is a possible D gene (6 bases). This CDR3 is 13 amino acids long. The V end lost 6 bases, the J end lost 3 bases, and 11 bases lay between the germline ends.

This chain joins TRBV7-9 and TRBJ1-3; 8 positions agree with TRBD1. Germline values: CDR1 SEHNR, CDR2 FQNEAQ (reference sequence). Unmatched junction bases numbered 6, after V lost 3 bases and J lost 2 bases. The CDR3 extends over 16 amino acids. For the CDR3, the DNA is TGTGCCAGCAGCTTTACCCTACAGGGGGCTGGAAACACCATATATTTT. Its protein product is CASSFTLQGAGNTIYF.

This clonotype has a count of ten or more. The V call is TRBV20-1, the J call TRBJ2-3; D not resolved. Germline V gene data show CDR1 as DFQATT and CDR2 as SNEGSKA (reference sequence). The CDR3 has 12 amino acids. V lost 4 bases and J 2 bases, leaving 7 bases between the germline ends. CDR3 region: CSAMLDTDTQYF. CDR3 nucleotides: TGCAGTGCTATGCTTGACACAGATACGCAGTATTTT.

This clonotype was seen more than once but under ten times. The J gene is TRBJ1-1, the V gene TRBV4-3; the D is unclear. V dropped 4 bases and J dropped 5 bases, with 11 bases sitting between them. This CDR3 contains 13 residues. Germline values: CDR1 LGHNA, CDR2 YSLEER. CDR3 nucleotide sequence: TGCGCCAGCAGCCGGGTGGGAGGGACTGAAGCTTTCTTT. Translating gives CASSRVGGTEAFF.

Only a few counts were recorded for this clonotype. This rearrangement joins TRBV5-5 to TRBJ2-7; D gene uncertain. This CDR3 spans 13 amino acids. Germline V lookup: CDR1 SGHKS, CDR2 YYEKEE (reference sequence). Trimming took 4 bases from V and 0 from J, leaving 8 bases between them. CDR3 amino acids: CASSGKSSYEQYF. DNA for the CDR3: TGTGCCAGCAGCGGGAAGAGCTCCTACGAGCAGTACTTC.